This TCR beta chain appears in the sequencing data of a study of blood T cell repertoires in COVID-19. Looking at the study overall: Italy, Spain and the United States were the sources of the convalescent and acute COVID-19 samples.

Authors' analysis steps: Amplification of reference gene primers provided the estimated nucleated cell counts. The method was immunoSEQ multiplex PCR; TCRdb's version includes in-frame clones alone and lacks a portion of them. D and trimming come from the DNA, and the V and J calls and clone size come from that table. The top ten clones hold around 10% of a sample with approximately 150,000 clones, about four fifths of them seen once. Germline CDR1 is MNHEY and CDR2 is SVGAGI. The CDR3 extends over 12 amino acids. The chain combines TRBV6-5 with TRBJ1-3; no firm D call. The clonotype comes from a man between 60 and 75 years old with active or convalescent COVID-19. Sequencing was done on a sample of peripheral blood. The CDR3 sequence is CGSRKSGNTIYF. CDR3 sequence (DNA): TGTGGTAGCCGCAAGTCAGGAAACACCATATATTTT.